The 5 T cell receptor beta chains presented below share a single source sample, sequenced in a study of blood T cell repertoires in COVID-19. Produced via immunoSEQ multiplex PCR; TCRdb's table is partial and in-frame only. This table has around 140,000 clones, over 75% appearing once. The sequencing sample was made of peripheral blood. These receptors all come from a human donor in a cohort sampled during active COVID-19.

This chain links TRBV29-1 with TRBJ2-7; D is unclear. Germline V CDR1 and CDR2: SQVTM, ANQGSEA. The length of the CDR3 is 11 residues. V gave up 8 bases and J gave up 6 bases, with 14 bases separating them. CDR3 residues: CSPRERVEQYF. The DNA of the CDR3 is TGCAGCCCTCGAGAAAGAGTCGAGCAGTACTTC.

The chain joins TRBV2 to TRBJ2-1; D might be TRBD2 (5 bases). CDR1 and CDR2 from the germline V gene are SNHLY and FYNNEI. The CDR3 has 15 residues. V was clipped by 3 bases and J by 1 base, with 10 bases between them. CDR3 sequence: CASSDLRGSYNEQFF. For the CDR3, the DNA is TGTGCCAGCAGTGATCTCCGGGGATCCTACAATGAGCAGTTCTTC.

The J gene is TRBJ2-3, the V gene TRBV29-1; TRBD2 agrees at 15 bases. The V segment lost 4 bases and the J segment 2 bases; nucleotides outside the gene matches: 4. The germline V gene has CDR1 SQVTM and CDR2 ANQGSEA. The CDR3 totals 16 residues. The CDR3 region is CSVAGLAGGDTDTQYF. In nucleotides, the CDR3 is TGCAGCGTTGCGGGACTAGCGGGAGGAGACACAGATACGCAGTATTTT.

The J gene is TRBJ1-5, the V gene TRBV6-5; D gene uncertain. The V gene lost 5 bases and the J gene lost 2 bases, with 13 bases spanning the gap. Germline V gives CDR1 MNHEY, CDR2 SVGAGI. This CDR3 region has 15 residues. CDR3 nucleotide sequence: TGTGCCAGCAGTCCCCGGGGAGGGCGCAATCAGCCCCAGCATTTT. This encodes CASSPRGGRNQPQHF.

This clone appeared a few times. This chain links TRBV10-3 with TRBJ1-6; D may be TRBD1 (6 bases). Germline values: CDR1 ENHRY, CDR2 SYGVKD. The germline V and J ends were trimmed by 3 bases and 9 bases, with 12 bases remaining between them. The CDR3 is 14 amino acids. The CDR3 reads CAISEDRTVSPLHF. The CDR3 DNA follows: TGTGCCATCAGTGAAGACAGGACGGTTTCACCCCTCCACTTT.